This note documents a single TCR beta chain sequence. This entry is derived from a study of blood T cell repertoires in COVID-19. TCRdb's copy holds only in-frame clones and misses some; the assay was immunoSEQ multiplex PCR. Of under 250,000 clones detected, around 83% appear once; the ten largest clones hold about 9%. The origin of this receptor is a man aged 45-65 years with active or convalescent COVID-19. The sequencing sample was made of peripheral blood.

This CDR3 reads CASHYAASIYYGYTF. The CDR3 DNA reads TGTGCCAGCCACTATGCGGCGTCGATTTACTATGGCTACACCTTC. The chain recombines TRBV6-5 with TRBJ1-2; D is ambiguous. CDR1 is MNHEY, CDR2 SVGAGI, per germline. The CDR3 is 15 amino acids. Trimming cost V 8 bases and J 3 bases, with 19 bases left between them.